Presented here are 31 T cell receptor beta chains from one specimen sequenced in a study of cytomegalovirus exposure and HLA in healthy donors. The PCR had 60 Vbeta and 13 Jbeta primers. Libraries were prepared by immunoSEQ multiplex PCR; TCRdb keeps only in-frame clonotypes and omits some of them. This table holds about 94,000 clones, around 76% found once. The sequenced sample was PBMCs. All receptors derive from a man aged 35 to 55 in good health and CMV-seropositive.

This clone has only a few counts. The chain links TRBV9 to TRBJ2-3, with D maybe TRBD1 (6 bases). Trimming removed 4 bases from V and 6 bases from J, with 18 bases in between. The germline CDR1 and CDR2 sequences are SGDLS and YYNGEE. This CDR3 is 15 amino acids long. CDR3 in DNA: TGTGCCAGCAGCTCAGGGGATGGGGTGGCGGATACGCAGTATTTT. Its translation: CASSSGDGVADTQYF.

This clone was observed once. The J gene is TRBJ1-2, the V gene TRBV28; tentatively, D is TRBD1 (6 bases). Trimming took 4 bases from V and 8 from J, leaving 14 bases between them. This CDR3 has 13 amino acids. Germline V gene sequence: CDR1 MDHEN, CDR2 SYDVKM. The CDR3: CASSSGQRRGYTF. The CDR3 bases are TGTGCCAGCAGTTCCGGACAGCGGCGAGGCTACACCTTC.

The chain has TRBV5-1 and TRBJ1-2, with 9 positions matching TRBD1. CDR3 length: 13 amino acids. Germline V gene data show CDR1 as SGHRS and CDR2 as YFSETQ. Trimming took 4 bases from V and 6 from J; bases not matched to a gene: 4. The CDR3 DNA follows: TGCGCCAGCAGCATACAGGGGGCTAATGGCTACACCTTC. It encodes CASSIQGANGYTF.

This clone was observed a handful of times. The chain carries TRBV28 and TRBJ2-1; weak D call: TRBD1 (5 bases). V was cut by 1 base and J by 2 bases, with 9 bases left in between. CDR3 length: 15 residues. Per germline, CDR1 MDHEN and CDR2 SYDVKM. The CDR3 sequence: CASSLLDKAYNEQFF. DNA of the CDR3: TGTGCCAGCAGTTTATTGGACAAAGCCTACAATGAGCAGTTCTTC.

The V gene is TRBV7-2, the J gene TRBJ2-5, with D possibly matching TRBD2 (5 bases). Trimming stripped 5 bases from V and 5 bases from J, with 12 bases between. Germline-derived CDR1 and CDR2 are SGHTA and FQGNSA. The CDR3 contains 13 residues. CDR3 residues: CASSPGIGETQYF. In DNA form, the CDR3 reads TGTGCCAGCAGCCCCGGGATAGGGGAGACCCAGTACTTC.

The chain is built from TRBV7-6 and TRBJ2-7; D may be TRBD2 (6 bases). This CDR3 has 15 residues. Germline V gives CDR1 SGHVS, CDR2 FNYEAQ. Trimming left V 1 base short and J 6 bases short, with 16 bases between. In nucleotides, the CDR3 is TGTGCCAGCAGCTTAGGCGGGCAGGGAGGCATCGAGCAGTACTTC. Protein: CASSLGGQGGIEQYF. Full variable domain (outside the CDR3, taken from reference TRBV7-6 and TRBJ2-7): GAGVSQSPRYKVTKRGQDVALRCDPISGHVSLYWYRQALGQGPEFLTYFNYEAQQDKSGLPNDRFSAERPEGSISTLTIQRTEQRDSAMYRCASSLGGQGGIEQYFGPGTRLTVT.

V and J are TRBV19 and TRBJ1-1; maybe TRBD1 (6 bases). The CDR3 is 15 residues long. V gave up 8 bases and J gave up 0 bases, with 16 bases separating them. Germline CDR1 and CDR2: LNHDA and SQIVND (reference sequence). The CDR3 loop is CASQIQGNMNTEAFF. CDR3 DNA: TGTGCCAGTCAGATACAGGGAAATATGAACACTGAAGCTTTCTTT.

J is TRBJ2-2 and V is TRBV5-6; 7 bases align to TRBD2. V was clipped by 4 bases and J by 4 bases; unmatched bases: 10. The CDR3 runs 16 residues. Germline V lookup: CDR1 SGHDT, CDR2 YYEEEE. The DNA for the CDR3 is TGTGCCAGCAGCGGGCTTGGGGAGGGTGCCACCGGGGAGCTGTTTTTT. It encodes CASSGLGEGATGELFF.

The CDR3 is CASSLDLGGNYGYTF. CDR3 nucleotide sequence: TGTGCCAGCAGCTTAGATTTGGGAGGAAACTATGGCTACACCTTC. The chain carries TRBV11-2 and TRBJ1-2; D is ambiguous. The CDR3 is 15 residues long. Germline CDR1 is SGHAT and CDR2 is FQNNGV. The V end lost 0 bases, the J end lost 2 bases, and 10 bases lay between the germline ends.

This sequence joins TRBV5-1 and TRBJ2-7; TRBD2 aligns across 9 bases. This CDR3 comprises 15 residues. Trimming took 0 bases from V and 2 from J; bases not matched to a gene: 3. In germline, CDR1 is SGHRS, CDR2 YFSETQ. The DNA of the CDR3 is TGCGCCAGCAGCTTGGCTAGCGGGGACGCCTACGAGCAGTACTTC. Protein product: CASSLASGDAYEQYF.

Only a few counts were recorded for this clone. V usage is TRBV29-1 and J usage is TRBJ2-1; the match to TRBD2 covers 10 bases. Per the germline V gene, CDR1 is SQVTM and CDR2 is ANQGSEA. This CDR3 is built from 16 residues. Germline trimming cut 6 bases from V and 3 bases from J; bases unmatched to any gene: 11. The CDR3 sequence: CSVPAGSSGSYNEQFF. CDR3 bases: TGCAGCGTCCCCGCGGGGTCTAGCGGGAGCTACAATGAGCAGTTCTTC.

J is TRBJ1-3 and V is TRBV6-1; tentatively, D is TRBD1 (5 bases). This CDR3 has 15 residues. Per germline, CDR1 MNHNS and CDR2 SASEGT. The germline V and J ends were trimmed by 5 bases and 0 bases, with 11 bases remaining between them. The CDR3 nucleotides are TGTGCCAGCAGTAAACAGGTGGTCTCTGGAAACACCATATATTTT. Encoded protein: CASSKQVVSGNTIYF.

V is TRBV2 and J is TRBJ2-1; maybe TRBD1 (6 bases). V lost 6 bases and J lost 0, with 15 bases in between. The CDR3 is 16 residues long. CDR1 is SNHLY, CDR2 FYNNEI, per germline. The CDR3 DNA is TGTGCCAGCAGGCTACAGGGCATAAGCTCCTACAATGAGCAGTTCTTC. Encoded protein: CASRLQGISSYNEQFF.

The chain links TRBV9 to TRBJ2-1, with 8 bases matching TRBD2. CDR3 size: 15 residues. The V gene's germline CDR1 is SGDLS and CDR2 YYNGEE. V lost 0 bases, J lost 9 bases, and 8 bases stayed unmatched. The CDR3 protein is CASSVGGGGLVEQFF. The CDR3 nucleotides read TGTGCCAGCAGCGTAGGAGGCGGGGGGCTGGTTGAGCAGTTCTTC.

Of note for this clone: Mismatch with germline at one junction end may stem from a read error. This chain uses TRBV5-6 with TRBJ2-3, with D possibly being TRBD2 (7 bases). This CDR3 contains 14 residues. CDR1 SGHDT and CDR2 YYEEEE come from the germline V gene. The CDR3 loop reads CASSLRGTTRAGDF. CDR3 nucleotide sequence: TGTGCCAGCAGCCTGAGGGGGACCACTCGGGCGGGGGATTTT.

The rearrangement links TRBV4-1 to TRBJ2-7; TRBD2 is a possible D gene (6 bases). V lost 0 bases and J lost 3, with 15 bases in between. This CDR3 spans 16 amino acids. Germline CDR1 MGHRA, CDR2 YSYEKL. In DNA form, the CDR3 reads TGCGCCAGCAGCCAAGAAATGCTGGGAGGCTACTACGAGCAGTACTTC. Protein sequence: CASSQEMLGGYYEQYF.

The DNA of the CDR3 is TGTGCCAGCAGTGAAGCATCTTCAGGCAGGGGTGGCTACACCTTC. Amino acid sequence: CASSEASSGRGGYTF. This chain links TRBV6-1 with TRBJ1-2, with a possible D match to TRBD1 (6 bases). The V gene lost 0 bases and the J gene lost 7 bases, with 15 bases spanning the gap. Germline V gives CDR1 MNHNS, CDR2 SASEGT. The CDR3 spans 15 residues.

CDR3 bases: TGTGCCAGCAGCCTTCTGGGCGGGGAGACCCAGTACTTC. Residues: CASSLLGGETQYF. The chain carries TRBV13 and TRBJ2-5; possible D gene TRBD2, 5 bases. The germline CDR1 and CDR2 sequences are PRHDT and FYEKMQ (reference sequence). The CDR3 is 13 residues long. V was cut by 5 bases and J by 5 bases, with 12 bases left in between.

The J gene is TRBJ2-3, the V gene TRBV28; 9 bases are a match to TRBD2. Germline V lookup: CDR1 MDHEN, CDR2 SYDVKM. J gave up 3 bases and V 8 bases, and 6 bases lay outside the gene matches. CDR3 length: 14 amino acids. CDR3 sequence (DNA): TGTGCCAGCCACGGGCGGGAGGGTACAGATACGCAGTATTTT. Translation: CASHGREGTDTQYF. Drawing the rest from reference TRBV28 and TRBJ2-3, the complete variable domain is DVKVTQSSRYLVKRTGEKVFLECVQDMDHENMFWYRQDPGLGLRLIYFSYDVKMKEKGDIPEGYSVSREKKERFSLILESASTNQTSMYLCASHGREGTDTQYFGPGTRLTVL.

V gene TRBV15 combines with J gene TRBJ2-1, with D tentatively TRBD1 (6 bases). V was pared by 1 base and J by 10 bases, with 8 bases between. This CDR3 is built from 12 residues. In germline, CDR1 is LNHNV, CDR2 YYDKDF (reference sequence). The CDR3 loop is CATSRVDSEQFF. CDR3 sequence (DNA): TGTGCCACCAGCAGAGTGGACAGCGAGCAGTTCTTC.

The chain has TRBV25-1 and TRBJ2-7; 8 bases map to TRBD1. J gave up 2 bases and V 9 bases, and 6 bases lay outside the gene matches. The CDR3 consists of 13 residues. CDR1 and CDR2 (germline): MGHDK, SYGVNS. The CDR3 here is CASSPGGAYEQYF. In nucleotides, the CDR3 is TGTGCCAGTTCCCCAGGGGGCGCCTACGAGCAGTACTTC.

CDR3 DNA: TGTGCCAGCAGCCCTAGCAGTACGAGGACAGGGGATGGCTACACCTTC. This sequence encodes CASSPSSTRTGDGYTF. The V call is TRBV5-4, the J call TRBJ1-2, with 9 positions matching TRBD1. Germline CDR1 SGHNT, CDR2 YYREEE (reference sequence). V lost 4 bases and J lost 6; bases outside the gene matches: 13. The CDR3 consists of 16 residues. The complete variable domain, with remaining parts taken from reference TRBV5-4 and TRBJ1-2, reads ETGVTQSPTHLIKTRGQQVTLRCSSQSGHNTVSWYQQALGQGPQFIFQYYREEENGRGNFPPRFSGLQFPNYSSELNVNALELDDSALYLCASSPSSTRTGDGYTFGSGTRLTVV.

The chain employs TRBV2 and TRBJ2-2, with 9 bases that match TRBD2. This CDR3 has 15 residues. Unmatched junction bases numbered 6, after V lost 6 bases and J lost 4 bases. The germline CDR1 and CDR2 sequences are SNHLY and FYNNEI. This chain's CDR3 is CASSVAGAFTGELFF. CDR3 nucleotide sequence: TGTGCCAGCAGCGTAGCGGGAGCTTTCACCGGGGAGCTGTTTTTT.

This chain joins TRBV18 and TRBJ1-3; no reliable D call. With 5 bases removed from V and 0 bases from J, the gap between germline ends came to 14 bases. The CDR3 consists of 16 residues. Germline V gives CDR1 KGHSH, CDR2 LQKENI. CDR3 in amino acids: CASSKKNGASGNTIYF. The CDR3 coding sequence is TGTGCCAGCTCAAAAAAAAACGGAGCCTCTGGAAACACCATATATTTT.

This rearrangement joins TRBV29-1 to TRBJ2-5; TRBD2 matches at 7 bases. Trimming took 4 bases from V and 6 from J; bases not matched to a gene: 14. Per the germline V gene, CDR1 is SQVTM and CDR2 is ANQGSEA. There are 15 residues in the CDR3. The CDR3 here is CSVVPGRVLGKTQYF. The DNA for the CDR3 is TGCAGCGTTGTCCCTGGGAGGGTCCTAGGGAAGACCCAGTACTTC.

The chain combines TRBV4-3 with TRBJ2-5, with TRBD1 matching over 10 bases. The CDR3 runs 13 residues. With V trimmed by 4 bases and J by 6 bases, 2 bases remained unmatched. Germline V CDR1 and CDR2: LGHNA, YSLEER. This CDR3 is CASSRDRGQTQYF. As DNA, the CDR3 is TGCGCCAGCAGCCGGGACAGGGGTCAGACCCAGTACTTC.

This clone was seen at least ten times. The V call is TRBV4-1, the J call TRBJ2-7; 7 bases fit TRBD1. Trimming cost V 0 bases and J 0 bases; bases outside gene matches: 8. The CDR3 has 17 amino acids. Germline CDR1 and CDR2: MGHRA and YSYEKL. As DNA, the CDR3 is TGCGCCAGCAGCCAAGAAGGGGACAGCCGATCCTCCTACGAGCAGTACTTC. Amino acids: CASSQEGDSRSSYEQYF.

This clone was detected only a few times. The chain links TRBV29-1 to TRBJ2-7, with 7 positions matching TRBD1. Germline V gives CDR1 SQVTM, CDR2 ANQGSEA. V shed 7 bases, J shed 4 bases, and the junction held 7 bases outside the gene matches. The CDR3 extends over 12 amino acids. CDR3 sequence: CSAWTGVYEQYF. The CDR3 DNA reads TGCAGCGCTTGGACAGGAGTATACGAGCAGTACTTC.

The chain combines TRBV7-9 with TRBJ2-2; TRBD2 matches 8 bases. V lost 5 bases and J lost 1; bases outside the gene matches: 9. Germline V gene data show CDR1 as SEHNR and CDR2 as FQNEAQ (reference sequence). The length of the CDR3 is 17 residues. The CDR3 protein is CASSHPRLAMNTGELFF. The CDR3 nucleotides read TGTGCCAGCAGCCATCCCCGACTAGCGATGAACACCGGGGAGCTGTTTTTT.

The rearrangement joins TRBV4-3 to TRBJ1-4, with D unclear. Per the germline V gene, CDR1 is LGHNA and CDR2 is YSLEER. V was clipped by 0 bases and J by 5 bases, with 13 bases between them. The CDR3 runs 16 residues. The CDR3 here is CASSQDRGRRNEKLFF. The CDR3 DNA follows: TGCGCCAGCAGCCAAGATCGTGGTAGAAGAAATGAAAAACTGTTTTTT.

The rearrangement uses TRBV9 and TRBJ1-2; 8 nucleotides agree with TRBD1. CDR3 length: 15 amino acids. Germline V gene data show CDR1 as SGDLS and CDR2 as YYNGEE. V was clipped by 1 base and J by 2 bases; unmatched bases: 4. Here the CDR3 DNA reads TGTGCCAGCAGCGTACCCCGGACAGGGAACTATGGCTACACCTTC. It codes for CASSVPRTGNYGYTF. Full variable domain (missing parts from reference TRBV9 and TRBJ1-2): DSGVTQTPKHLITATGQRVTLRCSPRSGDLSVYWYQQSLDQGLQFLIQYYNGEERAKGNILERFSAQQFPDLHSELNLSSLELGDSALYFCASSVPRTGNYGYTFGSGTRLTVV.